This entry features one T cell receptor (beta chain) sequence. These data belong to a study of blood T cells in healthy people across ages. Trimming took 5 bases from V and 5 from J, leaving 25 bases between them. In germline, CDR1 is MNHNS, CDR2 SASEGT. This CDR3 region has 18 residues. Sample-barcoded 5' priming and a J-beta primer mix drove a second PCR of about 7 to 12 cycles. Each cDNA molecule received a tag from a template-switch adaptor that had 12 random nucleotides. At least 2.5 million CDR3-containing paired-end reads were obtained per sample. TCRdb reprocessed the 5' RACE reads via MiXCR and lists one record per CDR3 protein. This table has around 1,500,000 distinct CDR3 sequences, 25% to 30% appearing once.

The source of this sequence is a woman younger than 45 in good health. V gene TRBV6-1 combines with J gene TRBJ2-1; maybe TRBD2 (7 bases). The specimen was blood. The CDR3 sequence is CASSQSNYRGGLHNEQFF. CDR3 sequence (DNA): TGTGCCAGCAGTCAATCAAACTATAGGGGGGGACTTCACAATGAGCAGTTCTTC.